This TCR beta chain stems from a study of shared clonotypes between healthy human individuals. Every immunoSEQ plate was one replicate of a subset's evenly spread DNA. In the source study's methods: Filtering differed since immunoSEQ provided only junctions, with no quality scores. Sequenced by immunoSEQ multiplex PCR; TCRdb stores in-frame clones only, minus some. D and trimming come from the DNA, and the V and J calls and clone size come from that table. The data contain a few million clones, approximately 95% of them singletons. This CDR3 is 16 amino acids long. Trimming cost V 0 bases and J 5 bases; bases outside gene matches: 8. The germline V gene has CDR1 SGDLS and CDR2 YYNGEE.

The chain carries TRBV9 and TRBJ1-2; 9 positions agree with TRBD1. The TCR sequence derives from a man aged 18 to 29 in good health. Material: naive CD4+ T cells sorted from blood. Subset here: CD45RA+ positively selected. Here the CDR3 reads CASSVGSGTGRYGYTF. CDR3 bases: TGTGCCAGCAGCGTAGGTTCGGGGACAGGGAGATATGGCTACACCTTC.